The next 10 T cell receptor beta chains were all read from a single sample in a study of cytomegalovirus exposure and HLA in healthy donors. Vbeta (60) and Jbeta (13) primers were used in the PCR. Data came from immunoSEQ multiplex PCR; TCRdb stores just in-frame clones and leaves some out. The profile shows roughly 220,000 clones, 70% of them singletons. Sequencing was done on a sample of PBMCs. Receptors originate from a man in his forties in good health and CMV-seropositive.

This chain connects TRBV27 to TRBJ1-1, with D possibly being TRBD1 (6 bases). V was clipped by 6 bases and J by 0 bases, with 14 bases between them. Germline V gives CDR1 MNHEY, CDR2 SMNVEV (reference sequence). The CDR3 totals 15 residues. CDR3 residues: CASSAAGALNTEAFF. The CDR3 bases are TGTGCCAGCAGCGCCGCAGGGGCCTTGAACACTGAAGCTTTCTTT.

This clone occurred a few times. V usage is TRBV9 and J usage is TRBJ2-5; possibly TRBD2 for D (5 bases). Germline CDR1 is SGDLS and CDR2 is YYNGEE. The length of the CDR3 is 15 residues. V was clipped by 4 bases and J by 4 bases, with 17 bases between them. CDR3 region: CASSLGNLDGETQYF. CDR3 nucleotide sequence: TGTGCCAGCAGCCTCGGGAATTTGGATGGAGAGACCCAGTACTTC.

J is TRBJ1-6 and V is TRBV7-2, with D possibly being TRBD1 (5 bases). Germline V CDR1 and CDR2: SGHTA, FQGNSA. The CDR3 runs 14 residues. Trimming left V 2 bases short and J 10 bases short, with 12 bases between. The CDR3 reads CASSLLQGRSPLHF. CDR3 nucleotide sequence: TGTGCCAGCAGCTTATTGCAGGGAAGGTCACCCCTCCACTTT.

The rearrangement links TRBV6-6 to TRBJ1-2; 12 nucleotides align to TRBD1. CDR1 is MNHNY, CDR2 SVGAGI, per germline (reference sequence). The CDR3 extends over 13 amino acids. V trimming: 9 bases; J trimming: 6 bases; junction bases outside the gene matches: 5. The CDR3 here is CASGTGGLDGYTF. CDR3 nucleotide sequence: TGTGCCAGTGGGACAGGGGGCTTAGATGGCTACACCTTC.

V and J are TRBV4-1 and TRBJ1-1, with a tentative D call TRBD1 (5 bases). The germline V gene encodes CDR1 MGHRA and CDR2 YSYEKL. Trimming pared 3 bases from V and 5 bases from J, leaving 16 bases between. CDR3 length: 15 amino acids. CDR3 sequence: CASSQPQGSGTEAFF. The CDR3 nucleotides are TGCGCCAGCAGCCAGCCCCAGGGAAGTGGGACTGAAGCTTTCTTT.

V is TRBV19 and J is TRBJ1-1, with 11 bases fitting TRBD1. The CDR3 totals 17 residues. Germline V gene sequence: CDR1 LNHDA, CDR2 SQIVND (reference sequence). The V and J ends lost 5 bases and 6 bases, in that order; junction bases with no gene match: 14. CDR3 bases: TGTGCCAGTAGTGCCTATTTGGACAGGGGGCTGAGGGCTGAAGCTTTCTTT. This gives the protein CASSAYLDRGLRAEAFF.

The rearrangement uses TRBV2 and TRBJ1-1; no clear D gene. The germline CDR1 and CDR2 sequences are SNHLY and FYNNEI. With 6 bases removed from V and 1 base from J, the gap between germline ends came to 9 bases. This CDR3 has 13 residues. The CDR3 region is CASRAERNTEAFF. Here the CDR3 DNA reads TGTGCCAGCAGAGCCGAGAGGAACACTGAAGCTTTCTTT.

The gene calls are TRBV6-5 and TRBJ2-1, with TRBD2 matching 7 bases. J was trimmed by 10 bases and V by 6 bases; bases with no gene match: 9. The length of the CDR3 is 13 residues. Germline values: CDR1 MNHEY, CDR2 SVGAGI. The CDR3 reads CASSQVGGGEQFF. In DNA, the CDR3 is TGTGCCAGCAGCCAGGTGGGCGGGGGAGAGCAGTTCTTC.

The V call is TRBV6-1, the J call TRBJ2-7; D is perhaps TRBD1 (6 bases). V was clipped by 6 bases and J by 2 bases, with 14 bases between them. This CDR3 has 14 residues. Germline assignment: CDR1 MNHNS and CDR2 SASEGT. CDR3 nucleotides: TGTGCCAGCAGCCACGGGACACCTACCTACGAGCAGTACTTC. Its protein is CASSHGTPTYEQYF.

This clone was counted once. DNA for the CDR3: TGCGCCAGCAGCTTGGTAGGCGGAGAAAAACTGTTTTTT. This sequence encodes CASSLVGGEKLFF. J is TRBJ1-4 and V is TRBV5-1; no firm D call. Germline V gene lookup returns CDR1 SGHRS and CDR2 YFSETQ. The CDR3 contains 13 residues. The germline V and J ends were trimmed by 0 bases and 8 bases, with 8 bases remaining between them.